The rows below give T cell receptor beta chains drawn from one sample of a study of blood T cell repertoires in COVID-19. Sequencing was performed with immunoSEQ multiplex PCR; in TCRdb, only in-frame clones are kept and a portion is missing. The profile shows about 110,000 clones, about 87% of them singletons. Sequenced input: peripheral blood. The receptors stem from a woman between 45 and 60 years old with acute or convalescent COVID-19. Each CDR3 is given with its conserved first and last residue. A D gene is named only where the DNA matches it firmly. Part of the rows lack a size; the others show once, few, many or a class for expanded clones.

D gene | J gene | V gene | clone size | CDR3 length | CDR3 protein | CDR3 DNA
TRBD2 | TRBJ2-2 | TRBV27 | . | 15 | CASSTPGGGIGELFF | TGTGCCAGCAGTACGCCGGGGGGTGGGATCGGGGAGCTGTTTTTT
TRBD1 | TRBJ1-2 | TRBV2 | . | 13 | CASRVGTGDGYTF | TGTGCCAGCAGGGTCGGGACAGGGGATGGCTACACCTTC
. | TRBJ1-5 | TRBV6-1 | few | 14 | CASSDREGSQPQHF | TGTGCCAGCAGTGACAGGGAAGGCAGTCAGCCCCAGCATTTT
TRBD1 | TRBJ1-5 | TRBV19 | . | 15 | CASSSDRAGQQPQHF | TGTGCCAGTAGCTCGGACAGGGCGGGTCAGCAGCCCCAGCATTTT
. | TRBJ1-1 | TRBV5-8 | . | 16 | CASRGGVRNLNTEAFF | TGTGCCAGCAGAGGGGGGGTGCGGAACTTGAACACTGAAGCTTTCTTT
. | TRBJ1-5 | TRBV5-1 | few | 14 | CASSWESRSQPQHF | TGCGCCAGCAGCTGGGAGTCGAGAAGTCAGCCCCAGCATTTT
. | TRBJ1-1 | TRBV19 | . | 14 | CASSRVGVSAEAFF | TGTGCCAGTAGTAGAGTAGGGGTCTCGGCCGAAGCTTTCTTT
. | TRBJ2-7 | TRBV3-1/TRBV3-2 | few | 11 | CASSQAYEQYF | TGTGCCAGCAGCCAAGCATACGAGCAGTACTTC
. | TRBJ1-1 | TRBV10-3 | . | 14 | CATRQAGEIAEAFF | TGTGCGACACGACAGGCGGGGGAGATAGCTGAAGCTTTCTTT
TRBD1 | TRBJ2-1 | TRBV10-3 | . | 16 | CAISAPGQGGYNEQFF | TGTGCCATCAGTGCCCCGGGACAGGGGGGATACAATGAGCAGTTCTTC
. | TRBJ1-2 | TRBV6-5 | . | 14 | CASSALGGTYGYTF | TGTGCCAGCAGCGCCTTGGGGGGGACGTATGGCTACACCTTC
. | TRBJ1-2 | TRBV6-1 | few | 14 | CASSESSDFHGYTF | TGTGCCAGCAGTGAAAGTTCAGATTTTCATGGCTACACCTTC
TRBD2 | TRBJ2-7 | TRBV28 | . | 20 | CASSSTLAEGREGSGYEQYF | TGTGCCAGCAGTTCGACCCTGGCGGAGGGGCGGGAGGGGTCGGGCTACGAGCAGTACTTC
TRBD2 | TRBJ2-3 | TRBV18 | once | 17 | CASSPPTSGGLTDTQYF | TGTGCCAGCTCACCACCCACTAGCGGGGGCCTCACAGATACGCAGTATTTT
. | TRBJ1-3 | TRBV19 | . | 15 | CASSPGRGGGNTIYF | TGTGCCAGTAGTCCCGGTCGGGGAGGTGGAAACACCATATATTTT
. | TRBJ2-7 | TRBV28 | . | 16 | CASSRTSKAHFIEQYF | TGTGCCAGCAGCCGCACTAGCAAAGCCCATTTTATAGAGCAGTACTTC
. | TRBJ1-2 | TRBV19 | . | 11 | CASRRERGYTF | TGTGCCAGTAGGAGGGAACGCGGCTACACCTTC
. | TRBJ1-1 | TRBV11-2 | . | 13 | CASSLWRHTEAFF | TGTGCCAGCAGCTTATGGAGGCACACTGAAGCTTTCTTT
. | TRBJ2-7 | TRBV6-5 | . | 13 | CASSRGRGYEQYF | TGTGCCAGCAGCAGGGGCAGGGGCTACGAGCAGTACTTC
. | TRBJ1-1 | TRBV5-1 | . | 15 | CASSLDGHPNTEAFF | TGCGCCAGCAGCTTGGACGGACACCCAAACACTGAAGCTTTCTTT
TRBD2 | TRBJ2-7 | TRBV10-3 | . | 14 | CAIRTGGAGDEQYF | TGTGCCATCAGGACCGGGGGGGCCGGGGACGAGCAGTACTTC
. | TRBJ1-6 | TRBV3-1/TRBV3-2 | few | 13 | CASSHPGDSPLHF | TGTGCCAGCAGCCATCCCGGAGATTCACCCCTCCACTTT
. | TRBJ2-3 | TRBV5-1 | . | 13 | CASSTGSTDTQYF | TGCGCCAGCAGCACAGGGAGCACAGATACGCAGTATTTT
. | TRBJ2-3 | TRBV21-1 | few | 13 | CASRGQDTDTQYF | TGTGCCAGCAGAGGACAGGACACAGATACGCAGTATTTT
TRBD2 | TRBJ2-7 | TRBV5-4 | . | 14 | CASSSGGGPYEQYF | TGTGCCAGCAGCTCGGGCGGGGGGCCCTACGAGCAGTACTTC
TRBD2 | TRBJ2-3 | TRBV5-1 | . | 17 | CASSLADRTSGTDTQYF | TGCGCCAGCAGCTTGGCCGATAGGACTAGCGGCACAGATACGCAGTATTTT
. | TRBJ1-1 | TRBV5-4 | . | 14 | CASSLGPSGKQAFF | TGTGCCAGCAGCTTGGGTCCCTCAGGGAAACAAGCTTTCTTT
TRBD1 | TRBJ2-3 | TRBV5-1 | . | 16 | CASSDGTGGSTDTQYF | TGCGCCAGCAGCGATGGGACAGGGGGAAGCACAGATACGCAGTATTTT
TRBD1 | TRBJ1-1 | TRBV2 | . | 15 | CAVSLQGYAGTEAFF | TGTGCCGTTTCTCTACAGGGGTACGCGGGCACTGAAGCTTTCTTT
. | TRBJ2-3 | TRBV30 | . | 14 | CAWHARGGVDTQYF | TGTGCCTGGCATGCGCGCGGGGGCGTGGATACGCAGTATTTT
TRBD1 | TRBJ1-6 | TRBV28 | . | 16 | CASINSDRVYNSPLHF | TGTGCCAGCATTAACAGCGACAGGGTCTATAATTCACCCCTCCACTTT
TRBD2 | TRBJ2-3 | TRBV19 | once | 16 | CASRGGLASRTDTQYF | TGTGCCAGTAGGGGGGGACTAGCGAGCCGCACAGATACGCAGTATTTT
TRBD1 | TRBJ1-1 | TRBV15 | once | 13 | CATKGAAKTEAFF | TGTGCCACCAAGGGGGCTGCTAAGACTGAAGCTTTCTTT
TRBD1 | TRBJ1-1 | TRBV4-2 | few | 15 | CATQRQGELSTEAFF | TGTGCCACTCAGAGACAGGGAGAGCTGAGCACTGAAGCTTTCTTT
. | TRBJ1-2 | TRBV28 | . | 13 | CASSSRAGYGYTF | TGTGCCAGCAGTTCCAGGGCAGGCTATGGCTACACCTTC
. | TRBJ1-2 | TRBV5-6 | . | 15 | CASSLGGTPNYGYTF | TGTGCCAGCAGCTTAGGGGGAACTCCTAACTATGGCTACACCTTC
TRBD1 | TRBJ1-4 | TRBV18 | . | 14 | CASSPPQDREKLFF | TGTGCCAGCTCACCGCCCCAGGACAGGGAAAAACTGTTTTTT
TRBD1 | TRBJ1-1 | TRBV10-3 | . | 16 | CAISVRGTDLYTEAFF | TGTGCCATCAGTGTAAGGGGGACAGACCTCTACACTGAAGCTTTCTTT
TRBD2 | TRBJ2-5 | TRBV5-1 | . | 15 | CASNIGGGAGETQYF | TGCGCCAGCAACATCGGCGGGGGGGCTGGAGAGACCCAGTACTTC
. | TRBJ1-5 | TRBV19 | . | 16 | CASSRGTGFGNQPQHF | TGTGCCAGTAGCCGAGGCACAGGTTTCGGGAATCAGCCCCAGCATTTT
. | TRBJ1-1 | TRBV15 | . | 13 | CATSLTLRTEAFF | TGTGCCACCTCACTTACCTTACGGACTGAAGCTTTCTTT
TRBD1 | TRBJ1-2 | TRBV3-1/TRBV3-2 | . | 15 | CASSHPGTGLYGYTF | TGTGCCAGCAGCCATCCCGGGACAGGGTTATATGGCTACACCTTC
. | TRBJ1-4 | TRBV6-1 | . | 15 | CASSEIWAGMEKLFF | TGTGCCAGCAGTGAAATTTGGGCAGGGATGGAAAAACTGTTTTTT
TRBD1 | TRBJ1-1 | TRBV19 | . | 14 | CASNRGQGYTEAFF | TGTGCCAGTAATAGAGGACAGGGTTACACTGAAGCTTTCTTT
. | TRBJ2-1 | TRBV5-6 | . | 11 | CASSLFGEQFF | TGTGCCAGCAGCTTATTCGGTGAGCAGTTCTTC